This T cell receptor (beta chain) is drawn from a study of shared clonotypes between healthy human individuals. Study summary: For every donor, three CD4 naive, three CD4 memory, two CD8 naive and one CD8 memory plates were used. Study results and caveats: Clonotypes which were not shared had lower generation probabilities than clonotypes that all four donors shared. Some naive CD4 clonotypes, 4% to 6%, turned up in common across a handful of donors. Only blood was sampled, and tissue TCR repertoires likely differ from blood ones.

The method was immunoSEQ multiplex PCR; TCRdb's version includes in-frame clones alone and lacks a portion of them. The table has more than 2,000,000 clones, about 92% seen once. On this clone itself: Its antigen is as yet unknown.

CDR3 length: 12 amino acids. Germline CDR1 and CDR2: ENHRY and SYGVKD. Trimming took off 4 bases at V and 4 bases at J, with 7 bases between the two ends. The sample taken for sequencing was naive CD4+ T cells sorted from blood. Subset described: CD45RA+ positively selected. This chain connects TRBV10-3 to TRBJ1-2; no reliable D call. The TCR was taken from a man between 18 and 35 years old in good health. The CDR3 DNA sequence: TGTGCCATCAGTGCAGACGGCTATGGCTACACCTTC. Translating it yields CAISADGYGYTF.